Here is one T cell receptor beta chain with its context. The antigen remains undetermined. Naivety among CD8 cells was defined by CD45RO negativity and positive CCR7 selection, thereby excluding terminally differentiated effector memory CD45RA+ cells. All donors were healthy HIV-negative adults lacking recent acute infections or vaccinations. There are 11 residues in the CDR3. Germline values: CDR1 SGHRS, CDR2 YFSETQ. Trimming pared 3 bases from V and 2 bases from J, leaving 1 base between. This specimen belongs to a study of shared clonotypes between healthy human individuals. Study-level findings and limits: Sharing across four donors was highest in naive CD4 (roughly 5%) and lowest in memory CD8 (roughly 0.4%).

When replicate PCRs were run on sorted subsets, they used around 0.2 ug DNA, about 30,000 T cell genomes. The data were produced by immunoSEQ multiplex PCR, yet TCRdb's version contains in-frame clones alone and is incomplete. The table shows under 700,000 clones, with around 95% occurring only once. This chain uses TRBV5-1 with TRBJ2-3; D is unresolved. Material for sequencing was naive CD8+ T cells sorted from blood. The TCR originated in a woman between 25 and 40 years old in good health. The CDR3: CASSYTDTQYF. CDR3 nucleotide sequence: TGCGCCAGCAGCTACACAGATACGCAGTATTTT. The full variable domain, completed using reference TRBV5-1 and TRBJ2-3, is KAGVTQTPRYLIKTRGQQVTLSCSPISGHRSVSWYQQTPGQGLQFLFEYFSETQRNKGNFPGRFSGRQFSNSRSEMNVSTLELGDSALYLCASSYTDTQYFGPGTRLTVL.